These 13 T cell receptor beta chains share one sample of origin, sequenced in a study of regulatory T cells in long-lasting Graves disease (dated by TCRdb to the early 2020s). The meaning of the sample's time point label: newly diagnosed GD, antithyroid drugs for less than 3 months. For both TCR sequencing and RNA sequencing, RNA was extracted from PBMCs using TRIzol. Receptors were amplified or captured by multiplex PCR. Sequencing was carried out with an Illumina HiSeq 4000. CDR3 regions were amplified by Arm-PCR with iRepertoire HTBI primers to construct TCR beta libraries. In TCRdb, the public reads were trimmed at Q25 with fastp and aligned with MiXCR, with productive beta chains retained. Each CDR3 protein appears once, grouped with its most common genes and DNA. Present in this sample are about 540,000 distinct CDR3 sequences, approximately 13% of which were seen just once. 8% to 10% of the sample comes from the top ten.

The data were also submitted as part of a second study, on T cells in Graves' hyperthyroidism and ophthalmopathy.

The material was peripheral blood mononuclear cells (PBMCs), obtained at new diagnosis, from a patient treated with antithyroid drugs. These receptors came from a man aged 25 to 40 with Graves disease. Donor details come from another sample of the same person, matched by shared clones.

This clonotype was found many times. The chain recombines TRBV5-1 with TRBJ1-2, with 9 bases fitting TRBD1. V lost 5 bases and J lost 5; bases outside the gene matches: 10. The germline V gene encodes CDR1 SGHRS and CDR2 YFSETQ. This CDR3 is built from 15 residues. This CDR3 is CASRRLRDREYGYTF. For the CDR3, the DNA is TGCGCCAGCAGGAGACTCCGGGACAGGGAATATGGCTACACCTTC.

This clonotype turned up a few times. The chain is built from TRBV5-4 and TRBJ1-5; D is ambiguous. The V and J ends lost 4 bases and 9 bases respectively, with 14 bases between them. CDR1 is SGHNT, CDR2 YYREEE, per germline (reference sequence). The length of the CDR3 is 13 residues. CDR3 residues: CASSPGFEGPQHF. As DNA, the CDR3 is TGTGCCAGCAGCCCCGGGTTTGAGGGGCCCCAGCATTTT.

This clonotype was picked up many times. The V and J genes are TRBV13 and TRBJ2-3; D is tentatively TRBD1 or TRBD2 (5 bases each). This CDR3 has 15 residues. Per germline, CDR1 PRHDT and CDR2 FYEKMQ (reference sequence). V was clipped by 5 bases and J by 6 bases, with 18 bases between them. The CDR3 is CASSVWDRDRDTQYF. CDR3 DNA: TGTGCCAGCAGCGTCTGGGACCGGGATAGGGATACGCAGTATTTT.

This clonotype has ten or more counts. The V and J genes are TRBV10-1 and TRBJ1-1; D uncertain. V lost 1 base and J 6 bases, leaving 9 bases between the germline ends. The CDR3 is 13 amino acids. The germline V gene encodes CDR1 WNHNN and CDR2 SYGVQD (reference sequence). For the CDR3, the DNA is TGCGCCAGCAGTGAGTTCAGACAATCTGAAGCTTTCTTT. Its protein product is CASSEFRQSEAFF.

This clonotype has at least ten counts. The rearrangement links TRBV5-5 to TRBJ2-3; no definite D call. V shed 0 bases and J shed 2 bases, with 10 bases lying between them. CDR3 size: 15 residues. Germline V gene data show CDR1 as SGHKS and CDR2 as YYEKEE (reference sequence). CDR3 in DNA: TGTGCCAGCAGCTTGGCGGGCGACCTCACAGATACGCAGTATTTT. This translates into CASSLAGDLTDTQYF. The full variable domain, rest sourced from reference TRBV5-5 and TRBJ2-3, is DAGVTQSPTHLIKTRGQQVTLRCSPISGHKSVSWYQQVLGQGPQFIFQYYEKEERGRGNFPDRFSARQFPNYSSELNVNALLLGDSALYLCASSLAGDLTDTQYFGPGTRLTVL.

This chain links TRBV9 with TRBJ2-4; no reliable D call. V was shortened by 4 bases and J by 8 bases, with 10 bases between the two germline ends. This CDR3 has 12 amino acids. CDR1 and CDR2 (germline): SGDLS, YYNGEE. This CDR3 reads CASSSDEDIQYF. The CDR3 region has the DNA TGTGCCAGCAGCTCCGACGAGGACATTCAGTACTTC.

This clonotype was found many times. This chain connects TRBV12-3 or TRBV12-4 to TRBJ2-2; tentative D call: TRBD2 (6 bases). The CDR3 is 15 amino acids. V gave up 5 bases and J gave up 7 bases, with 17 bases separating them. CDR3 in DNA: TGTGCCAGCAGTGTAGGAGGGAGTCGCGGCGGGGAGCTGTTTTTT. This codes for CASSVGGSRGGELFF.

This rearrangement joins TRBV7-2 to TRBJ1-2; TRBD1 matches at 8 bases. V shed 4 bases, J shed 7 bases, and the junction held 5 bases outside the gene matches. Germline V CDR1 and CDR2: SGHTA, FQGNSA. This CDR3 has 13 amino acids. CDR3 loop: CASSSTGGLGYTF. The DNA for the CDR3 is TGTGCCAGCAGCTCTACAGGGGGTCTTGGCTACACCTTC.

In its sample, this clonotype was seen a few times. The chain joins TRBV10-3 to TRBJ1-5; D gene uncertain. The CDR3 is 14 amino acids. V was clipped by 3 bases and J by 4 bases, with 10 bases between them. In germline, CDR1 is ENHRY, CDR2 SYGVKD. The CDR3: CAISEFSLNQPQHF. The DNA of the CDR3 is TGTGCCATCAGTGAATTTTCGCTGAATCAGCCCCAGCATTTT.

This clonotype was recorded many times. The chain links TRBV12-3 or TRBV12-4 to TRBJ1-2; no firm D call. This CDR3 spans 13 amino acids. The V gene lost 5 bases and the J gene lost 6 bases, with 13 bases spanning the gap. The CDR3 sequence: CASSALRTDGYTF. The CDR3 coding sequence is TGTGCCAGCAGTGCGCTACGCACGGATGGCTACACCTTC.

This clonotype has a count of ten or more. In nucleotides, the CDR3 is TGTGCCTGGAGTGTTGGTCTAGACGGATACACCGGGGAGCTGTTTTTT. Its protein is CAWSVGLDGYTGELFF. The chain combines TRBV30 with TRBJ2-2, with no clear D. The germline V gene encodes CDR1 GTSNPN and CDR2 SVGIG (reference sequence). This CDR3 region has 16 residues. Trimming took off 0 bases at V and 3 bases at J, with 14 bases between the two ends.

In this sample, this clonotype turned up many times. The genes are TRBV6-1 and TRBJ1-1, with D perhaps TRBD1 (5 bases). Trimming removed 6 bases from V and 1 base from J, with 18 bases in between. This CDR3 has 16 amino acids. The germline CDR1 and CDR2 sequences are MNHNS and SASEGT. The CDR3: CASSRVLGTRNTEAFF. In DNA form, the CDR3 reads TGTGCCAGCAGCCGGGTTTTGGGGACGCGGAACACTGAAGCTTTCTTT.

About this clonotype: A junction boundary mismatches the germline segment, possibly from a read error. The chain recombines TRBV7-9 with TRBJ2-7; D is uncertain. Germline values: CDR1 SEHNR, CDR2 FQNEAQ (reference sequence). The CDR3 has 13 residues. This CDR3 is CASSRPRAYEQHF. The DNA of the CDR3 is TGTGCCAGCAGCCGACCCAGAGCCTACGAGCAGCACTTC.